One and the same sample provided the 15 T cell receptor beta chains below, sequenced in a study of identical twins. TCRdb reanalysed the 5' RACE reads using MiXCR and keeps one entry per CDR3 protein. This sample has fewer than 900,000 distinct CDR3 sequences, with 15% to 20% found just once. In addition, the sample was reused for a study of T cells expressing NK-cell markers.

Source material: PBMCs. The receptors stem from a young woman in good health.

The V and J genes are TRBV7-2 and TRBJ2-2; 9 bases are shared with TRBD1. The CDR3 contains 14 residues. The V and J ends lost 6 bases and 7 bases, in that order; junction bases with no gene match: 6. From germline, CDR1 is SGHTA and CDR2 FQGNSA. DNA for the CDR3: TGTGCCAGCAGTCTACAGGGGGCGGTCGGGGAGCTGTTTTTT. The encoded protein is CASSLQGAVGELFF.

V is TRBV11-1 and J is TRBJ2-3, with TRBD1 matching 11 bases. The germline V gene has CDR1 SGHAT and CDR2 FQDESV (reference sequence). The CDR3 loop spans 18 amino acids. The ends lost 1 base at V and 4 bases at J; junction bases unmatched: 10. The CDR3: CASSLEYKDRGPADTQYF. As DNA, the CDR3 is TGTGCCAGCAGCTTAGAGTACAAGGACAGGGGGCCCGCAGATACGCAGTATTTT. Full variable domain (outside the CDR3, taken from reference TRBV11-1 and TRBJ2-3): EAEVAQSPRYKITEKSQAVAFWCDPISGHATLYWYRQILGQGPELLVQFQDESVVDDSQLPKDRFSAERLKGVDSTLKIQPAELGDSAMYLCASSLEYKDRGPADTQYFGPGTRLTVL.

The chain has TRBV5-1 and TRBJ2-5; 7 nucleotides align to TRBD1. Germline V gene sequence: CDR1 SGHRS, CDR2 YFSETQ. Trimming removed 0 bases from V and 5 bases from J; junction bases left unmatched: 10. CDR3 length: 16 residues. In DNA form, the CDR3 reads TGCGCCAGCAGCTTGGCGGTAGGACAGGCTGCGGAGACCCAGTACTTC. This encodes CASSLAVGQAAETQYF.

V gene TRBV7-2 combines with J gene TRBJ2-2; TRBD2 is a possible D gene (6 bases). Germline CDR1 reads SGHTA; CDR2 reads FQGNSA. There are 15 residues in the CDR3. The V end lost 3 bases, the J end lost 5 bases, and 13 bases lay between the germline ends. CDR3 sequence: CASSFTGVQTGELFF. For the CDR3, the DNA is TGTGCCAGCAGCTTTACGGGAGTACAAACCGGGGAGCTGTTTTTT.

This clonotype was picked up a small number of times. In nucleotides, the CDR3 is TGTGCCAGCAGTTCCCGTCCCATCAACAATGAGCAGTTCTTC. Protein sequence: CASSSRPINNEQFF. The chain recombines TRBV12-3 or TRBV12-4 with TRBJ2-1; D gene unclear. The length of the CDR3 is 14 residues. V lost 4 bases to trimming and J lost 5 bases, with 12 bases between them.

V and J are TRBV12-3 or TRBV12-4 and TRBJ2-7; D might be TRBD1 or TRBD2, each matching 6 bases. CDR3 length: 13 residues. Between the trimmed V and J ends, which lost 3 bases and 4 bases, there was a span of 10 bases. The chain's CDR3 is CASSFGGQYEQYF. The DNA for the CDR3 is TGTGCCAGCAGTTTTGGGGGGCAGTACGAGCAGTACTTC.

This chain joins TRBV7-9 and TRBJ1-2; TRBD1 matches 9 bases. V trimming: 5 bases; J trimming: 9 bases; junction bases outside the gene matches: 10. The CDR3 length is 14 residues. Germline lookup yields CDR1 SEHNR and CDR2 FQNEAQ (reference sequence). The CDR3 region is CASSPDGDRVSYTF. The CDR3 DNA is TGTGCCAGCAGCCCAGACGGGGACAGGGTGAGCTACACCTTC.

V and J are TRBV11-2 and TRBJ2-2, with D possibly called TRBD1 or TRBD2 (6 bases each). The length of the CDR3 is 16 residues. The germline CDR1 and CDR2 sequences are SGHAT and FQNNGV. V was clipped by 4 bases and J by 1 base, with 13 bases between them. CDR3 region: CASSSWGAENTGELFF. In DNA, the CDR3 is TGTGCCAGCAGCTCCTGGGGGGCAGAGAACACCGGGGAGCTGTTTTTT.

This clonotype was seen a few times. In DNA form, the CDR3 reads TGTGCCATCAGTGAGTCGACCGGGACTAACTACAATGAGCAGTTCTTC. As protein: CAISESTGTNYNEQFF. The chain employs TRBV10-3 and TRBJ2-1, with 7 bases fitting TRBD2. The CDR3 consists of 16 residues. Germline CDR1 ENHRY, CDR2 SYGVKD. The V gene end was trimmed by 0 bases and the J gene end by 3 bases; junction bases not matched to a gene: 5.

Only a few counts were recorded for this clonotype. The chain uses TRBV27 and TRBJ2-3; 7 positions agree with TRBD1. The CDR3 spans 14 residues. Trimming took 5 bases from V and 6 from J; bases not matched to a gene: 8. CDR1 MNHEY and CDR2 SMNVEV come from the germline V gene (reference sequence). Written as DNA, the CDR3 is TGTGCCAGCAGTCCCTACAGGGGTGGGGATACGCAGTATTTT. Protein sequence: CASSPYRGGDTQYF.

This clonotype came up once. The CDR3 here is CASSPRQVPSSYEQYF. In DNA, the CDR3 is TGTGCCAGCAGCCCCCGACAGGTTCCTAGCTCCTACGAGCAGTACTTC. V and J are TRBV7-9 and TRBJ2-7; a weak D match, TRBD1 (6 bases). The CDR3 is 16 amino acids. The V and J ends lost 5 bases and 0 bases respectively, with 17 bases between them. Germline CDR1 and CDR2: SEHNR and FQNEAQ (reference sequence).

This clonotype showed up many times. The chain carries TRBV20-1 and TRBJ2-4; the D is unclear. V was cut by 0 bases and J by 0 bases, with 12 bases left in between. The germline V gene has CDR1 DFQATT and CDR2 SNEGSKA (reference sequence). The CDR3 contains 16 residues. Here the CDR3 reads CSAREGKRLAKNIQYF. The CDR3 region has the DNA TGCAGTGCTAGAGAAGGAAAGCGACTAGCCAAAAACATTCAGTACTTC.

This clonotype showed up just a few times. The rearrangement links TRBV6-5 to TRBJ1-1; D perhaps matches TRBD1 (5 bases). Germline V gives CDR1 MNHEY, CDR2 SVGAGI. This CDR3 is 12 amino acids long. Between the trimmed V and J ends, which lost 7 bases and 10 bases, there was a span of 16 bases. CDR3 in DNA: TGTGCCAGCACCCCTTCCCGGGGGGGAGCTTTCTTT. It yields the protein CASTPSRGGAFF.

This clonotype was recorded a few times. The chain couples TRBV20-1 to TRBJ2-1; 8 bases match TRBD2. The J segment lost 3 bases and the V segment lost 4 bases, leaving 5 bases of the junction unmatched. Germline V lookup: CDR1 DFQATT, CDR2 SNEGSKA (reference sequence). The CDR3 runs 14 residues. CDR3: CSATLAGYYNEQFF. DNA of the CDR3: TGCAGTGCTACGTTAGCGGGATACTACAATGAGCAGTTCTTC.

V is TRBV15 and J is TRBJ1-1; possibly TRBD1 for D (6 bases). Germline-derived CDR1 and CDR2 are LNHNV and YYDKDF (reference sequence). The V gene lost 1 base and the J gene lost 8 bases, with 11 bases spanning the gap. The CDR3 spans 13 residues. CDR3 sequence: CATSRGAGTEAFF. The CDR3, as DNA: TGTGCCACCAGCAGAGGGGCAGGGACAGAAGCTTTCTTT.